Reported below is one T cell receptor beta chain. Antigen: not known. These data belong to a study of CXCR3-negative and CXCR3-positive naive CD8 T cells. Study results and limitations: With CXCR3 expression partially decreased after cryopreservation, most assays relied on fresh PBMCs. CXCR3-positive naive cells carried more hydrophobic TRB CDR3s than CXCR3-negative naive cells did.

The TRB cDNA libraries were prepared by 5' RACE with UMI labels. For each CDR3 protein, TCRdb gives one entry from its re-call of the 5' RACE reads, without DNA. The sample data list about 98,000 distinct CDR3 sequences. The CDR3 has 13 residues. Germline loops: CDR1 MNHEY, CDR2 SMNVEV (reference sequence). The chain uses TRBV27 and TRBJ1-1. The sample comprised naive CXCR3+ CD8+ T cells from blood. The sample's subset: CD45RO-CCR7+CD27+CD95- naive CD8+ T cells expressing CXCR3 (TNR3+). This clonotype was obtained from a human donor in good health. Some clones in this sample may be carry-over from other donors' samples. The CDR3 loop reads CASKQYPTTEAFF.